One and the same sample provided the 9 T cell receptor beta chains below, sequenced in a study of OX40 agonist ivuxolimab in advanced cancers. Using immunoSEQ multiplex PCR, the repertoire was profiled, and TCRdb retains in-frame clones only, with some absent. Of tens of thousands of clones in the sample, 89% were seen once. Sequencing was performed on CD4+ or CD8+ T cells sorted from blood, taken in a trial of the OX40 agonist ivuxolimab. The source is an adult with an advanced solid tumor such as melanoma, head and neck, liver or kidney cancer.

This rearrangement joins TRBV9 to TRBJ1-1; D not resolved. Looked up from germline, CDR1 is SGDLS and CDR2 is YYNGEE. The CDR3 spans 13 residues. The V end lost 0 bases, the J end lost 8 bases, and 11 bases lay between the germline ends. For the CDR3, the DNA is TGTGCCAGCAGCGTAGCCGGGGTACGGGAAGCTTTCTTT. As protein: CASSVAGVREAFF. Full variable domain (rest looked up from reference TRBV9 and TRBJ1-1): DSGVTQTPKHLITATGQRVTLRCSPRSGDLSVYWYQQSLDQGLQFLIQYYNGEERAKGNILERFSAQQFPDLHSELNLSSLELGDSALYFCASSVAGVREAFFGQGTRLTVV.

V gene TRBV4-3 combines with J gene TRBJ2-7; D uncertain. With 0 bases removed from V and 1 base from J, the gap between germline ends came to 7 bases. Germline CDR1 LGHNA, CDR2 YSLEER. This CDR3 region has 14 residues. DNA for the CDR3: TGCGCCAGCAGCCAAGAGTGGGGATCCTACGAGCAGTACTTC. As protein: CASSQEWGSYEQYF.

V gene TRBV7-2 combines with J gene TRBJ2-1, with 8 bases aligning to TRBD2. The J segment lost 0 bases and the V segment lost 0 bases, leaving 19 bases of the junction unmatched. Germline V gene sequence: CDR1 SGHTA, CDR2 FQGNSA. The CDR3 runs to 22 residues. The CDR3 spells CASSLAPGLAGVPESSYNEQFF. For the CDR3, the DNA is TGTGCCAGCAGCTTAGCCCCCGGGCTAGCGGGCGTACCGGAAAGCTCCTACAATGAGCAGTTCTTC.

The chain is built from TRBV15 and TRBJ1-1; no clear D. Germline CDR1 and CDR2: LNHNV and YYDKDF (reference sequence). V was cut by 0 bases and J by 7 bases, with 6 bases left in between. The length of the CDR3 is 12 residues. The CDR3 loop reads CATSRDSLEAFF. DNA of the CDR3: TGTGCCACCAGCAGAGATAGTCTTGAAGCTTTCTTT.

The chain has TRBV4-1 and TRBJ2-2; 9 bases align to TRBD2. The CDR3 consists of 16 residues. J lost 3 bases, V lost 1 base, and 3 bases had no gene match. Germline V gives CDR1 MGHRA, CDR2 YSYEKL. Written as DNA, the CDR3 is TGCGCCAGCAGCCAAGTAGGCGGGAGGGACACCGGGGAGCTGTTTTTT. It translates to CASSQVGGRDTGELFF.

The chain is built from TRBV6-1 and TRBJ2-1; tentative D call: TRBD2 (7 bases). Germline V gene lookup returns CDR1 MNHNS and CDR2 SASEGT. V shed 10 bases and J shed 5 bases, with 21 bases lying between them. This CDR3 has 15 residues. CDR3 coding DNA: TGTGCCACCGGGGAGAGGGGAGGGGGAAACAATGAGCAGTTCTTC. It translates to CATGERGGGNNEQFF.

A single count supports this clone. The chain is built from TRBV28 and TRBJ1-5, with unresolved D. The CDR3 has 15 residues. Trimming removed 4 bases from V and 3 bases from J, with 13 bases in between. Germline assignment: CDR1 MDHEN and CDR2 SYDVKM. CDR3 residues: CASSWTGRTNQPQHF. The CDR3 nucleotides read TGTGCCAGCAGTTGGACCGGACGGACCAATCAGCCCCAGCATTTT.

The CDR3 protein is CAASPKGGQPQHF. The CDR3 region has the DNA TGTGCCGCCTCACCTAAAGGAGGTCAGCCCCAGCATTTT. This chain uses TRBV10-3 with TRBJ1-5, with no clear D. V shed 11 bases and J shed 6 bases, with 17 bases lying between them. Germline CDR1 ENHRY, CDR2 SYGVKD. This CDR3 is 13 amino acids long.

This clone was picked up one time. CDR3 sequence (DNA): TGTGCCAGCAGCCCGGGGGACAGACACTACGAGCAGTACTTC. Translating it yields CASSPGDRHYEQYF. The V and J genes are TRBV5-4 and TRBJ2-7; D might be TRBD1 (7 bases). V was trimmed by 4 bases and J by 3 bases, leaving 14 bases between them. The V gene's germline CDR1 is SGHNT and CDR2 YYREEE (reference sequence). The CDR3 extends over 14 amino acids. Based on the CDR3 plus reference TRBV5-4 and TRBJ2-7, the full variable domain is ETGVTQSPTHLIKTRGQQVTLRCSSQSGHNTVSWYQQALGQGPQFIFQYYREEENGRGNFPPRFSGLQFPNYSSELNVNALELDDSALYLCASSPGDRHYEQYFGPGTRLTVT.